One and the same sample provided the 19 T cell receptor beta chains below, sequenced in a study of T-cell memory formation after mild COVID-19 listed by TCRdb under 2021. Libraries were constructed by 5' RACE. Sequencing instrument: Illumina NovaSeq 6000. In TCRdb, the public reads were trimmed at Q25 with fastp and aligned with MiXCR, with productive beta chains retained. Rows are unified per CDR3 protein, each entry keeping the most common DNA and genes. The sample contains fewer than 500,000 distinct CDR3 sequences, roughly 25% of them found a single time. The ten largest clonotypes hold around 13% of the sample. The sequencing sample was made of PBMCs or a T cell subset sorted from them (not recorded which). These receptors all come from an adult woman who had mild COVID-19 (a few samples of this study predate the infection). The sample titles of this study are shuffled in the database, so cell type and time point are left out; the donor was told from shared clones.

Remarks on this clonotype: An end of the junction does not agree with germline; a read error may underlie this. The chain employs TRBV19 and TRBJ1-1, with TRBD1 identical over 7 bases. The CDR3 extends over 15 amino acids. Germline V gene data show CDR1 as LNHDA and CDR2 as SQIVND (reference sequence). As DNA, the CDR3 is TGTTCCAGTAGTTCACGGACAGGAGGAGACACTGAAGCTTTCTTT. Translating it yields CSSSSRTGGDTEAFF.

This clonotype has just a few counts. CDR3 in amino acids: CASSLGRMEGAPTYEQYF. The CDR3 DNA follows: TGTGCCAGCAGCCTTGGAAGGATGGAGGGGGCTCCAACCTACGAGCAGTACTTC. The chain employs TRBV5-4 and TRBJ2-7, with a weak D call TRBD1 (7 bases). The V and J ends lost 4 bases and 2 bases respectively, with 25 bases between them. Germline-derived CDR1 and CDR2 are SGHNT and YYREEE (reference sequence). The CDR3 has 18 amino acids.

The chain is built from TRBV27 and TRBJ2-5, with D tentatively TRBD2 (5 bases). This CDR3 spans 13 amino acids. The V gene's germline CDR1 is MNHEY and CDR2 SMNVEV (reference sequence). V lost 4 bases to trimming and J lost 5 bases, with 11 bases between them. The CDR3 region has the DNA TGTGCCAGCAGTTCTACTAGTTGGGAGACCCAGTACTTC. This sequence encodes CASSSTSWETQYF.

This clonotype was counted between two and nine times. This rearrangement joins TRBV9 to TRBJ2-3; no clear D gene. The CDR3 is made up of 14 amino acids. Germline CDR1 and CDR2: SGDLS and YYNGEE. V shed 3 bases and J shed 7 bases, with 15 bases lying between them. The CDR3 here is CASSGTPDPYTQYF. CDR3 nucleotides: TGTGCCAGCAGCGGGACCCCGGATCCCTATACGCAGTATTTT.

Comments on this clonotype: The junction differs from germline at one of its ends, possibly a read error. The chain carries TRBV29-1 and TRBJ2-5; no clear D. Germline CDR1 SQVTM, CDR2 ANQGSEA. This CDR3 spans 15 amino acids. The CDR3 DNA is TGCAGCGTTGAAGAGCAGGAAGTCCCGGTAGAGGCCCAGTACTTC. It codes for CSVEEQEVPVEAQYF.

This chain connects TRBV9 to TRBJ1-2; the D gene is possibly TRBD1 (6 bases). CDR1 and CDR2 (germline): SGDLS, YYNGEE. The V and J ends lost 3 bases and 7 bases respectively, with 10 bases between them. The CDR3 spans 12 residues. The CDR3 region is CASSAQGTGYTF. CDR3 DNA sequence: TGTGCCAGCAGCGCGCAGGGGACTGGCTACACCTTC.

Concerning this clonotype: One junction end does not reproduce the germline sequence, and a read error may be involved. The J gene is TRBJ2-1, the V gene TRBV5-1; TRBD2 aligns across 14 bases. Germline lookup yields CDR1 SGHRS and CDR2 YFSETQ. The CDR3 extends over 14 amino acids. The CDR3 DNA reads as TGCGCCAGCAGCAAGGGACTAGCGGGAGACTTGGGAGTCTTC. Protein product: CASSKGLAGDLGVF.

The rearrangement links TRBV20-1 to TRBJ2-7; 7 positions agree with TRBD1. Trimming took 2 bases from V and 2 from J; bases not matched to a gene: 9. The CDR3 runs 15 residues. The germline V gene has CDR1 DFQATT and CDR2 SNEGSKA (reference sequence). The CDR3 DNA reads TGCAGTGCTAGACAGCCCGCCAGGGGGACCTACGAGCAGTACTTC. Translating it yields CSARQPARGTYEQYF.

The gene calls are TRBV5-1 and TRBJ1-1; D not resolved. Germline V gene sequence: CDR1 SGHRS, CDR2 YFSETQ. The V and J ends lost 0 bases and 5 bases respectively, with 11 bases between them. CDR3 length: 14 residues. CDR3 coding DNA: TGCGCCAGCAGCTTGGCAGGCCCGCCTACTGAAGCTTTCTTT. Translated: CASSLAGPPTEAFF.

This clonotype was observed a handful of times. The chain has TRBV7-2 and TRBJ2-7; 10 bases match TRBD1. V gave up 5 bases and J gave up 4 bases; unmatched junction bases: 5. This CDR3 region has 14 residues. Germline CDR1 reads SGHTA; CDR2 reads FQGNSA. For the CDR3, the DNA is TGTGCCAGCAGCGGGGACAGGGGTCCGTACGAGCAGTACTTC. As protein: CASSGDRGPYEQYF.

This clonotype turned up a few times. Here the CDR3 reads CASEMNTEAFF. As DNA, the CDR3 is TGTGCCAGTGAGATGAACACTGAAGCTTTCTTT. The V and J genes are TRBV6-5 and TRBJ1-1; unclear D gene. CDR3 length equals 11 residues. The germline CDR1 and CDR2 sequences are MNHEY and SVGAGI. V was clipped by 9 bases and J by 0 bases, with 5 bases between them.

The table lists this clonotype with a few counts. The chain recombines TRBV6-5 with TRBJ2-1; 7 nucleotides agree with TRBD2. Germline CDR1 MNHEY, CDR2 SVGAGI. Trimming at V came to 7 bases and at J to 1 base, leaving 19 bases not matched to a gene. The CDR3 sequence is 19 residues long. CDR3 sequence reads: CASTGGLTGPPGSYNEQFF. The CDR3 DNA reads TGTGCCAGCACGGGGGGTCTAACCGGGCCCCCGGGATCCTACAATGAGCAGTTCTTC.

The chain has TRBV12-3 or TRBV12-4 and TRBJ2-5; 12 bases are a match to TRBD2. The CDR3 is 13 amino acids. V trimming: 10 bases; J trimming: 5 bases; junction bases outside the gene matches: 5. CDR3 sequence: CATTSGRGETQYF. CDR3 sequence (DNA): TGTGCCACGACTAGCGGGAGAGGGGAGACCCAGTACTTC.

This rearrangement joins TRBV18 to TRBJ1-5; maybe TRBD1 (5 bases). The CDR3 length is 18 residues. Looked up from germline, CDR1 is KGHSH and CDR2 is LQKENI. The V and J ends lost 3 bases and 0 bases respectively, with 18 bases between them. CDR3 protein: CASSPSPRQKSSNQPQHF. The CDR3 DNA sequence: TGTGCCAGCTCACCGTCACCTAGACAGAAATCTAGCAATCAGCCCCAGCATTTT. Filled out from reference TRBV18 and TRBJ1-5, the complete variable domain reads NAGVMQNPRHLVRRRGQEARLRCSPMKGHSHVYWYRQLPEEGLKFMVYLQKENIIDESGMPKERFSAEFPKEGPSILRIQQVVRGDSAAYFCASSPSPRQKSSNQPQHFGDGTRLSIL.

The rearrangement uses TRBV12-3 or TRBV12-4 and TRBJ2-5; D remains ambiguous. V was pared by 5 bases and J by 5 bases, with 6 bases between. The CDR3 is 11 amino acids. This CDR3 reads CASSMGETQYF. The DNA of the CDR3 is TGTGCCAGCAGTATGGGGGAGACCCAGTACTTC.

The chain uses TRBV5-1 and TRBJ2-3, with 7 bases fitting TRBD1. The V and J ends lost 4 bases and 5 bases, in that order; junction bases with no gene match: 10. In germline, CDR1 is SGHRS, CDR2 YFSETQ. The CDR3 totals 15 residues. In DNA form, the CDR3 reads TGCGCCAGCAGCCCCGAGACAGGGAGTAGAGATACGCAGTATTTT. Protein product: CASSPETGSRDTQYF.

This clonotype was picked up one time. The CDR3 DNA follows: TGCAGTGCTCTTCGAGACTCCTCCTACGAGCAGTACTTC. Amino acid sequence: CSALRDSSYEQYF. The chain links TRBV20-1 to TRBJ2-7; D uncertain. V was pared by 5 bases and J by 0 bases, with 11 bases between. This CDR3 comprises 13 residues. Germline CDR1 reads DFQATT; CDR2 reads SNEGSKA (reference sequence).

This clonotype was recorded a few times. The chain joins TRBV7-9 to TRBJ1-6; possible D gene TRBD1, 5 bases. Germline V CDR1 and CDR2: SEHNR, FQNEAQ (reference sequence). Trimming took 2 bases from V and 16 from J, leaving 12 bases between them. The CDR3 runs 12 residues. The CDR3 protein is CASSLMDTRLHF. The CDR3 nucleotides read TGTGCCAGCAGCTTAATGGACACCAGACTCCACTTT.

This clonotype has a handful of counts. This sequence joins TRBV20-1 and TRBJ2-2, with D hard to call. The V and J ends lost 6 bases and 5 bases respectively, with 7 bases between them. The CDR3 consists of 11 residues. The V gene's germline CDR1 is DFQATT and CDR2 SNEGSKA (reference sequence). This CDR3 is CSAPATGELFF. The CDR3 DNA reads as TGCAGTGCGCCGGCGACCGGGGAGCTGTTTTTT.